The 31 T cell receptor beta chains in this list originate from one sample, sequenced in a study of blood T cell repertoires in COVID-19. TCRdb's copy holds only in-frame clones and misses some; the assay was immunoSEQ multiplex PCR. This table holds 25,000 or so clones, 80% to 90% found once. The specimen sequenced was peripheral blood. The source is a woman aged 80 or older with active or convalescent COVID-19.

V is TRBV4-2 and J is TRBJ2-5, with 9 bases lining up with TRBD2. The V segment lost 8 bases and the J segment 2 bases; nucleotides outside the gene matches: 6. CDR3 size: 14 residues. Germline V gene sequence: CDR1 LGHNA, CDR2 YNFKEQ. The CDR3 loop is CASSGLAPQETQYF. The CDR3 nucleotides are TGTGCCAGCTCCGGACTAGCGCCTCAAGAGACCCAGTACTTC.

This chain uses TRBV3-1 (or the pseudogene TRBV3-2) with TRBJ2-7; 8 nucleotides line up with TRBD1. The CDR3 has 17 residues. From germline, CDR1 is LGHDT and CDR2 YNNKEL (reference sequence). The junction had 11 bases not matched to a gene; V was cut back by 0 bases and J by 4 bases. CDR3 residues: CASSQDVWRTGLYEQYF. The CDR3 DNA reads as TGTGCCAGCAGCCAAGATGTATGGCGGACAGGGCTTTACGAGCAGTACTTC.

The genes are TRBV3-1 (or the pseudogene TRBV3-2) and TRBJ1-5, with 9 bases aligning to TRBD1. Germline-derived CDR1 and CDR2 are LGHDT and YNNKEL (reference sequence). The V and J ends lost 4 bases and 7 bases, in that order; junction bases with no gene match: 14. The CDR3 extends over 17 amino acids. CDR3 loop: CASSLTYRDRDVQPQHF. The CDR3 DNA follows: TGTGCCAGCAGCCTAACCTACCGGGACAGGGACGTCCAGCCCCAGCATTTT.

This sequence joins TRBV10-3 and TRBJ1-2; TRBD1 agrees at 10 bases. The germline gives CDR1 ENHRY, CDR2 SYGVKD. V shed 4 bases, J shed 13 bases, and the junction held 6 bases outside the gene matches. The CDR3 loop spans 12 amino acids. CDR3 nucleotide sequence: TGTGCCATCAGTGGGACAGGGGGGGACTCCACCTTC. Its protein is CAISGTGGDSTF.

The chain has TRBV24-1 and TRBJ1-2; 12 positions match TRBD1. This CDR3 is 17 amino acids long. V lost 2 bases, J lost 4 bases, and 7 bases stayed unmatched. The V gene's germline CDR1 is KGHDR and CDR2 SFDVKD. CDR3 in amino acids: CATSDSGTGGTGYGYTF. The CDR3 bases are TGTGCCACCAGTGATTCCGGGACAGGGGGCACGGGCTATGGCTACACCTTC.

The chain joins TRBV7-3 to TRBJ2-1; 7 nucleotides line up with TRBD2. Germline values: CDR1 SGHTA, CDR2 FQGTGA. V trimming: 5 bases; J trimming: 3 bases; junction bases outside the gene matches: 7. The CDR3 covers 15 residues. CDR3 DNA sequence: TGTGCCAGCAGCACCTACAGCGGGGTCTACAATGAGCAGTTCTTC. Its protein product is CASSTYSGVYNEQFF.

The rearrangement uses TRBV6-2 or TRBV6-3 and TRBJ1-2, with unresolved D. The CDR3 contains 14 residues. The ends were cut back, 1 base at V and 4 bases at J, with 10 bases in the middle. Germline V gene lookup returns CDR1 MNHEY and CDR2 SVGEGT. CDR3 DNA: TGTGCCAGCAGTTACTTACGGTCGGGCTATGGCTACACCTTC. Translation: CASSYLRSGYGYTF.

This chain uses TRBV7-8 with TRBJ1-5; 8 bases agree with TRBD1. After removal of 3 bases from V and 3 bases from J, the junction contained 4 bases not matched to a gene. Per germline, CDR1 SGHVS and CDR2 FQNEAQ. The CDR3 covers 15 residues. The CDR3 region has the DNA TGTGCCAGCAGCTTCGGGACAGGTGACAATCAGCCCCAGCATTTT. This codes for CASSFGTGDNQPQHF.

The J gene is TRBJ2-2, the V gene TRBV24-1; 10 bases match TRBD1. V trimming: 6 bases; J trimming: 5 bases; junction bases outside the gene matches: 2. CDR3 length: 14 amino acids. The V gene's germline CDR1 is KGHDR and CDR2 SFDVKD. CDR3 nucleotides: TGTGCCACCAGTCGGACAGGGGGGACCGGGGAGCTGTTTTTT. The encoded protein is CATSRTGGTGELFF.

The chain is built from TRBV6-2 or TRBV6-3 and TRBJ2-1; D might be TRBD1 (5 bases). CDR1 and CDR2 (germline): MNHEY, SVGEGT. This CDR3 contains 15 residues. The germline V and J ends were trimmed by 2 bases and 9 bases, with 17 bases remaining between them. The CDR3, as DNA: TGTGCCAGCAGTTACGTACAGGTGCCCCAAGGTGAGCAGTTCTTC. Encoded protein: CASSYVQVPQGEQFF.

J is TRBJ1-5 and V is TRBV28, with 9 nucleotides matching TRBD1. The junction had 13 bases not matched to a gene; V was cut back by 3 bases and J by 4 bases. This CDR3 is 18 amino acids long. Germline V gives CDR1 MDHEN, CDR2 SYDVKM. This CDR3 is CASSFLDRGKRGNQPQHF. The CDR3 nucleotides read TGTGCCAGCAGTTTTCTGGACAGGGGCAAAAGAGGGAATCAGCCCCAGCATTTT.

The V gene is TRBV2, the J gene TRBJ1-4; D is possibly TRBD1 (5 bases). The germline V and J ends were trimmed by 7 bases and 10 bases, with 13 bases remaining between them. Germline V gene sequence: CDR1 SNHLY, CDR2 FYNNEI. This CDR3 comprises 12 residues. Written as DNA, the CDR3 is TGTGCCAGCAAAGGGGATTATGGAAAACTGTTTTTT. This translates into CASKGDYGKLFF.

The V gene is TRBV30, the J gene TRBJ2-3; 7 nucleotides match TRBD2. Germline CDR1 is GTSNPN and CDR2 is SVGIG (reference sequence). Losses at the gene ends were 3 bases for V and 2 bases for J; bases not matched to a gene: 5. The CDR3 is 14 amino acids. CDR3: CAWSFGRHTDTQYF. Written as DNA, the CDR3 is TGTGCCTGGAGCTTCGGGAGGCACACAGATACGCAGTATTTT.

This chain's CDR3 is CAWRRQGLNTEAFF. CDR3 sequence (DNA): TGTGCCTGGAGAAGACAGGGCCTGAACACTGAAGCTTTCTTT. The chain has TRBV30 and TRBJ1-1, with 7 bases that match TRBD1. Germline V lookup: CDR1 GTSNPN, CDR2 SVGIG (reference sequence). The CDR3 contains 14 residues. V lost 3 bases, J lost 0 bases, and 4 bases stayed unmatched.

The chain couples TRBV9 to TRBJ2-1; 8 bases map to TRBD1. This CDR3 is built from 17 residues. The junction had 12 bases not matched to a gene; V was cut back by 3 bases and J by 4 bases. The germline V gene has CDR1 SGDLS and CDR2 YYNGEE. CDR3 coding DNA: TGTGCCAGCAGCGGGGGAAGTGGGACAGGTCTTTACAATGAGCAGTTCTTC. It translates to CASSGGSGTGLYNEQFF.

This chain joins TRBV4-1 and TRBJ1-2; D is uncertain. The CDR3 runs 16 residues. CDR1 and CDR2 from the germline V gene are MGHRA and YSYEKL. With 4 bases removed from V and 0 bases from J, the gap between germline ends came to 15 bases. The CDR3 spells CASSLTGMKANYGYTF. The DNA of the CDR3 is TGCGCCAGCAGCCTCACCGGGATGAAAGCTAACTATGGCTACACCTTC.

The V gene is TRBV4-2, the J gene TRBJ2-1; 14 bases map to TRBD2. The CDR3 is made up of 18 amino acids. Germline trimming cut 2 bases from V and 2 bases from J; bases unmatched to any gene: 5. Germline V gene data show CDR1 as LGHNA and CDR2 as YNFKEQ. CDR3 amino acids: CASSQTRLAGGAYNEQFF. CDR3 nucleotide sequence: TGTGCCAGCAGCCAAACACGACTAGCGGGAGGGGCCTACAATGAGCAGTTCTTC.

The V gene is TRBV4-1, the J gene TRBJ1-5; 8 bases line up with TRBD1. With 0 bases clipped from V and 5 bases from J, the junction kept 6 bases outside the gene matches. This CDR3 region has 16 residues. Germline lookup yields CDR1 MGHRA and CDR2 YSYEKL. CDR3 nucleotides: TGCGCCAGCAGCCAAGATGCGGGACAGGTCGATCAGCCCCAGCATTTT. Residues: CASSQDAGQVDQPQHF.

The chain couples TRBV9 to TRBJ2-2; TRBD2 aligns across 10 bases. CDR1 is SGDLS and CDR2 is YYNGEE in the germline V gene. Trimming took 0 bases from V and 3 from J; bases not matched to a gene: 5. The CDR3 extends over 17 amino acids. The CDR3 coding sequence is TGTGCCAGCAGCGTAGAACCTAGCGGGAGTTACACCGGGGAGCTGTTTTTT. Translating gives CASSVEPSGSYTGELFF.

The gene calls are TRBV11-2 and TRBJ2-3, with 7 bases identical to TRBD2. Germline values: CDR1 SGHAT, CDR2 FQNNGV. Unmatched junction bases numbered 10, after V lost 5 bases and J lost 2 bases. This CDR3 contains 16 residues. CDR3 in DNA: TGTGCCAGCAGCCTCAGGCGGGCGGGAGCCACAGATACGCAGTATTTT. Residues: CASSLRRAGATDTQYF.

This clone was seen a handful of times. CDR3 region: CASSLGGGLNTEAFF. In DNA form, the CDR3 reads TGTGCCAGCAGCTTAGGAGGGGGTCTGAACACTGAAGCTTTCTTT. The chain employs TRBV7-9 and TRBJ1-1; possibly TRBD1 for D (6 bases). This CDR3 spans 15 amino acids. CDR1 is SEHNR, CDR2 FQNEAQ, per germline (reference sequence). V was pared by 1 base and J by 0 bases, with 9 bases between.

In this sample, this clone turned up a few times. The chain has TRBV27 and TRBJ1-5; 9 bases match TRBD1. Trimming removed 5 bases from V and 5 bases from J; junction bases left unmatched: 7. The CDR3 has 15 residues. Germline V gene sequence: CDR1 MNHEY, CDR2 SMNVEV (reference sequence). The CDR3 DNA follows: TGTGCCAGCAGTCCCCGAGGGACAGGGTATCAGCCCCAGCATTTT. Amino acid sequence: CASSPRGTGYQPQHF.

The chain combines TRBV11-3 with TRBJ2-3, with a possible D match to TRBD1 (5 bases). Germline V CDR1 and CDR2: SGHNT, YENEEA. V was clipped by 7 bases and J by 5 bases, with 19 bases between them. The CDR3 is 15 residues long. For the CDR3, the DNA is TGTGCCAGCACCCCTCGGCAGGGTTTTGTAGATACGCAGTATTTT. It encodes CASTPRQGFVDTQYF. Full variable domain (remainder filled in from reference TRBV11-3 and TRBJ2-3): EAGVVQSPRYKIIEKKQPVAFWCNPISGHNTLYWYLQNLGQGPELLIRYENEEAVDDSQLPKDRFSAERLKGVDSTLKIQPAELGDSAVYLCASTPRQGFVDTQYFGPGTRLTVL.

The chain joins TRBV18 to TRBJ1-4, with D possibly being TRBD1 (5 bases). Between the trimmed V and J ends, which lost 3 bases and 4 bases, there was a span of 9 bases. Germline V gene data show CDR1 as KGHSH and CDR2 as LQKENI. The CDR3 loop spans 14 amino acids. Written as DNA, the CDR3 is TGTGCCAGCTCACCGCAGGGTCATAATGAAAAACTGTTTTTT. Its protein product is CASSPQGHNEKLFF.

This chain uses TRBV7-6 with TRBJ1-2; 8 positions match TRBD1. The CDR3 covers 16 residues. V shed 5 bases and J 3 bases; nucleotides not matched to a gene: 11. From germline, CDR1 is SGHVS and CDR2 FNYEAQ. The CDR3 DNA sequence: TGTGCCAGCAGCCCAGGGGGCCTACGAGACGACTATGGCTACACCTTC. Protein product: CASSPGGLRDDYGYTF.

This clone occurred a few times. J is TRBJ1-2 and V is TRBV6-2 or TRBV6-3; 7 bases are a match to TRBD1. With 6 bases clipped from V and 4 bases from J, the junction kept 8 bases outside the gene matches. This CDR3 region has 14 residues. Germline V gives CDR1 MNHEY, CDR2 SVGEGT. The CDR3 reads CASRYRDSRYGYTF. Written as DNA, the CDR3 is TGTGCCAGCAGATACAGGGACAGTCGCTATGGCTACACCTTC.

The chain has TRBV21-1 and TRBJ1-6; no check of the table's D call, TRBD1, against the DNA was made. TRBV21-1 corresponds to a pseudogene. This CDR3 is built from 19 residues. As DNA, the CDR3 is TGTGCCAGTTTCATTCTCCGGGACAGGGTCCTCTCCTATAATTCACCCCTCCACTTT. Protein sequence: CASFILRDRVLSYNSPLHF.

This clone has a handful of counts. The chain joins TRBV19 to TRBJ1-3; no reliable D call. The ends were cut back, 3 bases at V and 11 bases at J, with 17 bases in the middle. This CDR3 is 14 amino acids long. Germline CDR1 reads LNHDA; CDR2 reads SQIVND (reference sequence). The CDR3 protein is CASSIGPAYGSIYF. DNA of the CDR3: TGTGCCAGTAGTATTGGCCCCGCTTATGGCTCCATATATTTT.

This chain links TRBV4-1 with TRBJ2-7; 14 bases are shared with TRBD2. V was clipped by 3 bases and J by 8 bases; unmatched bases: 12. The CDR3 extends over 17 amino acids. Germline CDR1 and CDR2: MGHRA and YSYEKL. The CDR3 protein is CASSQGLAGVGARKQYF. The CDR3 bases are TGCGCCAGCAGCCAGGGACTAGCGGGAGTGGGGGCGAGGAAGCAGTACTTC.

The V call is TRBV27, the J call TRBJ1-2; perhaps TRBD1 as D (6 bases). V dropped 5 bases and J dropped 0 bases, with 13 bases sitting between them. Germline V gives CDR1 MNHEY, CDR2 SMNVEV (reference sequence). The CDR3 length is 15 residues. CDR3 protein: CASSPRTEANYGYTF. In nucleotides, the CDR3 is TGTGCCAGCAGTCCTCGGACAGAAGCTAACTATGGCTACACCTTC.

The V gene is TRBV28, the J gene TRBJ2-1, with 7 bases lining up with TRBD1. J gave up 6 bases and V 5 bases, and 10 bases lay outside the gene matches. The CDR3 runs 15 residues. Looked up from germline, CDR1 is MDHEN and CDR2 is SYDVKM. Written as DNA, the CDR3 is TGTGCCAGCAGTCTGACAGGGCCCCCTTCCAATGAGCAGTTCTTC. Translation gives CASSLTGPPSNEQFF.